Each of the 17 T cell receptor beta chains below was sequenced from the same sample in a study of T cell changes during pregnancy in multiple sclerosis. Profiling relied on immunoSEQ multiplex PCR, and the TCRdb table lists in-frame clones only, not all of them. The sample carries 35,000 to 45,000 clones, around 90% recorded once. The material sequenced was CD4+ T cells from peripheral blood mononuclear cells, taken after pregnancy. The receptors stem from a female donor with multiple sclerosis, enrolled in a pregnancy study.

V and J are TRBV28 and TRBJ1-2, with unresolved D. The CDR3 is 16 amino acids. V lost 1 base, J lost 5 bases, and 17 bases lay in between. Germline CDR1 reads MDHEN; CDR2 reads SYDVKM. As DNA, the CDR3 is TGTGCCAGCAGTTTATTCGGCGGAAAAACCACTTATGGCTACACCTTC. Encoded protein: CASSLFGGKTTYGYTF.

In this sample, this clone turned up a few times. This chain links TRBV2 with TRBJ2-7; D may be TRBD2 (5 bases). The germline CDR1 and CDR2 sequences are SNHLY and FYNNEI. V was clipped by 4 bases and J by 1 base, with 5 bases between them. This CDR3 spans 12 amino acids. The CDR3 nucleotides read TGTGCCAGCAGTGGACTATCCTACGAGCAGTACTTC. Protein: CASSGLSYEQYF.

This sequence joins TRBV6-5 and TRBJ1-1; weak D call: TRBD1 (5 bases). Germline V gene data show CDR1 as MNHEY and CDR2 as SVGAGI. The CDR3 spans 13 residues. V was trimmed by 3 bases and J by 5 bases, leaving 10 bases between them. CDR3 loop: CASSYGARTEAFF. The CDR3 DNA reads as TGTGCCAGCAGTTATGGGGCGAGGACTGAAGCTTTCTTT.

The chain links TRBV7-6 to TRBJ1-4; TRBD1 might be the D (6 bases). Germline-derived CDR1 and CDR2 are SGHVS and FNYEAQ. Trimming removed 1 base at V and 8 bases at J, with 14 bases between. The CDR3 is 15 residues long. The CDR3 loop reads CASSLVGAGEEKLFF. CDR3 DNA: TGTGCCAGCAGCTTAGTGGGGGCCGGGGAGGAAAAACTGTTTTTT.

The rearrangement uses TRBV7-3 and TRBJ2-1, with TRBD1 matching over 8 bases. Per germline, CDR1 SGHTA and CDR2 FQGTGA. J lost 8 bases, V lost 5 bases, and 5 bases had no gene match. This CDR3 is built from 13 residues. The CDR3 coding sequence is TGTGCCAGCAGCACGGGACAGGTTGATGAGCAGTTCTTC. This encodes CASSTGQVDEQFF. Full variable domain (missing parts from reference TRBV7-3 and TRBJ2-1): GAGVSQTPSNKVTEKGKYVELRCDPISGHTALYWYRQSLGQGPEFLIYFQGTGAADDSGLPNDRFFAVRPEGSVSTLKIQRTERGDSAVYLCASSTGQVDEQFFGPGTRLTVL.

The chain joins TRBV5-6 to TRBJ1-2; a weak D match, TRBD1 (6 bases). Trimming stripped 4 bases from V and 2 bases from J, with 9 bases between. The germline V gene has CDR1 SGHDT and CDR2 YYEEEE. The CDR3 extends over 13 amino acids. Written as DNA, the CDR3 is TGTGCCAGCAGCCCGGGGACAAACTATGGCTACACCTTC. Its protein product is CASSPGTNYGYTF.

This chain joins TRBV12-5 and TRBJ2-3; 8 bases line up with TRBD1. From germline, CDR1 is LGHNT and CDR2 FRNRAP. This CDR3 region has 18 residues. After removal of 0 bases from V and 0 bases from J, the junction contained 8 bases not matched to a gene. The CDR3 here is CASGLVLDGQGSTDTQYF. The CDR3 DNA follows: TGTGCTAGTGGTTTGGTATTAGATGGACAGGGAAGCACAGATACGCAGTATTTT.

This chain connects TRBV11-2 to TRBJ2-3; D call uncertain. Germline V gives CDR1 SGHAT, CDR2 FQNNGV. CDR3 length: 14 amino acids. V gave up 4 bases and J gave up 5 bases, with 13 bases separating them. DNA of the CDR3: TGTGCCAGCAGCTCCCGACAAAACGGAGATACGCAGTATTTT. Protein: CASSSRQNGDTQYF.

This clone was observed a single time. This chain links TRBV5-1 with TRBJ2-5, with TRBD2 as a possible D gene (5 bases). Germline loops: CDR1 SGHRS, CDR2 YFSETQ. The CDR3 sequence is 13 residues long. Trimming stripped 1 base from V and 4 bases from J, with 8 bases between. The CDR3 coding sequence is TGCGCCAGCAGCTTGAGGGAGAGAGAGACCCAGTACTTC. This encodes CASSLRERETQYF.

This sequence joins TRBV5-1 and TRBJ1-1, with D unclear. The CDR3 consists of 12 residues. V was clipped by 7 bases and J by 1 base, with 8 bases between them. CDR1 and CDR2 (germline): SGHRS, YFSETQ. This CDR3 reads CASGTGNTEAFF. The CDR3 coding sequence is TGCGCCAGCGGTACGGGGAACACTGAAGCTTTCTTT.

This chain connects TRBV6-6 to TRBJ1-3, with no clear D. Trimming shortened V by 3 bases and J by 0 bases, and 3 bases separated the two germline ends. The germline CDR1 and CDR2 sequences are MNHNY and SVGAGI (reference sequence). This CDR3 spans 13 amino acids. The CDR3 here is CASSYNSGNTIYF. For the CDR3, the DNA is TGTGCCAGCAGTTATAACTCTGGAAACACCATATATTTT.

The CDR3 DNA sequence: TGTGCCAGTAGTATTACGGCTCCCCGAGAGGGCTACGAGCAGTACTTC. Its protein product is CASSITAPREGYEQYF. This sequence joins TRBV19 and TRBJ2-7, with a weak D call TRBD2 (5 bases). The CDR3 covers 16 residues. The V gene's germline CDR1 is LNHDA and CDR2 SQIVND (reference sequence). V gave up 3 bases and J gave up 3 bases, with 18 bases separating them.

The rearrangement joins TRBV10-3 to TRBJ1-5, with D possibly matching TRBD1 (5 bases). Germline-derived CDR1 and CDR2 are ENHRY and SYGVKD. The length of the CDR3 is 14 residues. The ends were cut back, 6 bases at V and 5 bases at J, with 14 bases in the middle. The DNA of the CDR3 is TGTGCCATCAGGGAGGGCCAGGGTCATCAGCCCCAGCATTTT. This encodes CAIREGQGHQPQHF.

The chain combines TRBV20-1 with TRBJ1-1; no clear D. Trimming left V 4 bases short and J 8 bases short, with 11 bases between. This CDR3 is 11 amino acids long. In germline, CDR1 is DFQATT, CDR2 SNEGSKA (reference sequence). CDR3: CSAMNFREAFF. The DNA of the CDR3 is TGCAGTGCTATGAATTTCAGAGAAGCTTTCTTT.

V is TRBV14 and J is TRBJ2-7; 11 bases line up with TRBD2. V lost 6 bases and J lost 2; bases outside the gene matches: 3. CDR1 is SGHDN and CDR2 is FVKESK in the germline V gene. The CDR3 contains 14 residues. The CDR3 region is CASRLSGGAYEQYF. CDR3 DNA: TGTGCCAGCAGACTTAGCGGGGGGGCCTACGAGCAGTACTTC.

This chain connects TRBV10-3 to TRBJ2-1; 10 bases fit TRBD1. The CDR3 runs to 13 residues. Germline V lookup: CDR1 ENHRY, CDR2 SYGVKD. After removal of 9 bases from V and 9 bases from J, the junction contained 8 bases not matched to a gene. CDR3 sequence: CAIRDRGDGEQFF. The CDR3 bases are TGTGCCATTCGGGACAGGGGCGACGGTGAGCAGTTCTTC.

The V call is TRBV18, the J call TRBJ2-7; D not resolved. V gave up 3 bases and J gave up 3 bases, with 9 bases separating them. This CDR3 is built from 13 residues. Germline loops: CDR1 KGHSH, CDR2 LQKENI. The CDR3 coding sequence is TGTGCCAGCTCACCTGCGGTGGACTACGAGCAGTACTTC. Amino acids: CASSPAVDYEQYF.